This T cell receptor beta chain was found in a study of cytomegalovirus exposure and HLA in healthy donors. Study details: Prior work identified 120 million or so unique TCR beta sequences in around 170 million T cells.

PCR used 60 Vbeta primers and 13 Jbeta primers. Generated by immunoSEQ multiplex PCR, the TCRdb table keeps only in-frame clones and is missing some. This repertoire includes under 200,000 clones. V was trimmed by 2 bases and J by 0 bases, leaving 16 bases between them. There are 17 residues in the CDR3. Germline V CDR1 and CDR2: SGHRS, YFSETQ. Notes on the study in general: In a later analysis, TCR beta V- and J-gene trimming was associated with a missense DCLRE1C variant.

Points on this clone: Its antigen is currently unknown.

The rearrangement uses TRBV5-1 and TRBJ2-3; possible D gene TRBD2, 7 bases. This TCR derives from a man aged 25-45 years in good health and CMV-seronegative. The sequenced material came from PBMCs. The chain's CDR3 is CASSLFEGGASTDTQYF. DNA for the CDR3: TGCGCCAGCAGCTTATTCGAGGGGGGGGCTAGCACAGATACGCAGTATTTT.